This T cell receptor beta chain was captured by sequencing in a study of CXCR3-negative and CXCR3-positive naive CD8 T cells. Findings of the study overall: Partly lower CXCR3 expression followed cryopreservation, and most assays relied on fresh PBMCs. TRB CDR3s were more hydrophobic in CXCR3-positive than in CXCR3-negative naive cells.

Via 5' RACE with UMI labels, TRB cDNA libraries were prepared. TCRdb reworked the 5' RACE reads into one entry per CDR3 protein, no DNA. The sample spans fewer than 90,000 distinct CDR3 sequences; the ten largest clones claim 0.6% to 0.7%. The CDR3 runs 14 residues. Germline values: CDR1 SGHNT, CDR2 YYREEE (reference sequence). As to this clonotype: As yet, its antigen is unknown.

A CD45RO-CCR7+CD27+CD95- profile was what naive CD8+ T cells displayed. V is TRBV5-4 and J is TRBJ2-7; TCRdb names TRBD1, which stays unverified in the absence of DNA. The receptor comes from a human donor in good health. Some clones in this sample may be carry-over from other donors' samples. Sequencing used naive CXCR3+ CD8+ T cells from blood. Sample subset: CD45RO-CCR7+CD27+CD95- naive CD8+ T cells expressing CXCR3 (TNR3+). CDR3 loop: CASSLERDSYEQYF.